This TCR beta chain was recovered during a study of control samples from healthy donors and cancer patients. A single count supports this clone. Method: immunoSEQ multiplex PCR; TCRdb's copy keeps in-frame clones and lacks some. This table has about 120,000 clones, more than 75% appearing once. The sequenced material came from blood. This sequence originates from a woman in her 70s in good health.

CDR3 nucleotides: TGTGCCAGCAGTGGTCGCCCGGGACAGGGGGCGCTGGGGACCACTGAAGCTTTCTTT. Amino acid sequence: CASSGRPGQGALGTTEAFF. The chain employs TRBV6-1 and TRBJ1-1; 12 bases line up with TRBD1. CDR3 length: 19 amino acids. CDR1 MNHNS and CDR2 SASEGT come from the germline V gene. V shed 4 bases, J shed 4 bases, and the junction held 16 bases outside the gene matches.